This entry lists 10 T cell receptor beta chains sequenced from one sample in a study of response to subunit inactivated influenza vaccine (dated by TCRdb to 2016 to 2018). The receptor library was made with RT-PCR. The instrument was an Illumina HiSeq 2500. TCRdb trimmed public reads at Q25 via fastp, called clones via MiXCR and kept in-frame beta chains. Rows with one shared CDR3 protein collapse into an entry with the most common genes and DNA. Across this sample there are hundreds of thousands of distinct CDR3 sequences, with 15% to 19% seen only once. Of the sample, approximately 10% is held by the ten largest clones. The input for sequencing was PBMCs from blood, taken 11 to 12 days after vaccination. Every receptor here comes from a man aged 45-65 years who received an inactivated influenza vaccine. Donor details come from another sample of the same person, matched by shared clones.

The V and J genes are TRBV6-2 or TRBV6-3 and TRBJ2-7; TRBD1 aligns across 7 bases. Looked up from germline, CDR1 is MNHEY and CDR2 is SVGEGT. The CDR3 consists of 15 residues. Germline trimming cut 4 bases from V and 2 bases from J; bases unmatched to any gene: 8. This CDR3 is CASSSPTGKAYEQYF. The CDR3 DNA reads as TGTGCCAGCAGTTCCCCGACAGGGAAGGCCTACGAGCAGTACTTC.

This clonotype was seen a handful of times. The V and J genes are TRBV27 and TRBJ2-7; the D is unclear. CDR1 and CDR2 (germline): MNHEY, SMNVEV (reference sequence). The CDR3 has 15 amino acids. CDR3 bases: TGTGCACCAAGTGGAAGGACGGCCAGGTGGTACGAGCAGTACTTC. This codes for CAPSGRTARWYEQYF.

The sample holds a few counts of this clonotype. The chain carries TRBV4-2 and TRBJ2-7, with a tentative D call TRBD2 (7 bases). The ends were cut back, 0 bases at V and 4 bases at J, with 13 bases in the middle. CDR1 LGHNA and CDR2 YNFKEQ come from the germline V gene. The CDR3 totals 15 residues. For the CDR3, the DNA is TGTGCCAGCAGCCAAGATGCGGGGGCGAAGTACGAGCAGTACTTC. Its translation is CASSQDAGAKYEQYF.

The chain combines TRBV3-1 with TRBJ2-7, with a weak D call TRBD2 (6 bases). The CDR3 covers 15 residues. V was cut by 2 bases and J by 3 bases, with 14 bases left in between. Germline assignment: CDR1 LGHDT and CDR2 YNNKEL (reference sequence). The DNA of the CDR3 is TGTGCCAGCAGCCAACAAGGGCTAGCGTTCTACGAGCAGTACTTC. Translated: CASSQQGLAFYEQYF.

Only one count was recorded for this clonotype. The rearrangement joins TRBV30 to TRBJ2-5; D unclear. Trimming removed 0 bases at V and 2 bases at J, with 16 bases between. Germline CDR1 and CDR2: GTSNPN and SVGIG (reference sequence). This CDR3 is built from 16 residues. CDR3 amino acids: CAWSVPYLSKQETQYF. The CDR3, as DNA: TGTGCCTGGAGTGTCCCATATTTATCGAAACAAGAGACCCAGTACTTC.

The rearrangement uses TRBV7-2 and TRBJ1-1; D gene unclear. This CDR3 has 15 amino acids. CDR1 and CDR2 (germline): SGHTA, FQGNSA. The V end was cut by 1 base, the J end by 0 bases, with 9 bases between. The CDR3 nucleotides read TGTGCCAGCAGCTTAGGAAGGGTGTTGAACACTGAAGCTTTCTTT. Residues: CASSLGRVLNTEAFF.

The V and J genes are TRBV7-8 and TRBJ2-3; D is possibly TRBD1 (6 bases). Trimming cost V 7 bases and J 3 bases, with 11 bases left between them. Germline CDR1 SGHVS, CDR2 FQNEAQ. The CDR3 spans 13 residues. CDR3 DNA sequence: TGTGCCAGCACCAAGCAGGGGACAGATACGCAGTATTTT. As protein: CASTKQGTDTQYF.

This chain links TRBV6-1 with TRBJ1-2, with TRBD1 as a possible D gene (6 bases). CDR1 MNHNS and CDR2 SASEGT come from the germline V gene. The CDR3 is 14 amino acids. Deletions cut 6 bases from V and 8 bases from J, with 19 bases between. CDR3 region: CASSPWGHEEGYTF. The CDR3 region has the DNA TGTGCCAGCAGCCCCTGGGGGCACGAGGAGGGCTACACCTTC.

The CDR3 bases are TGTGCCAGCACTCTGTCCATGAACACTGAAGCTTTCTTT. This sequence encodes CASTLSMNTEAFF. V gene TRBV12-3 or TRBV12-4 combines with J gene TRBJ1-1; no firm D call. V dropped 7 bases and J dropped 0 bases, with 9 bases sitting between them. CDR3 length: 13 amino acids.

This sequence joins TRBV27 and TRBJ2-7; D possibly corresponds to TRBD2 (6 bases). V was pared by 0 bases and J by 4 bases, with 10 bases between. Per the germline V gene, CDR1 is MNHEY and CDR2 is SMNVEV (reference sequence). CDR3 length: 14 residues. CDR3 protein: CASSLSGGRYEQYF. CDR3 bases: TGTGCCAGCAGTTTATCCGGAGGGAGATACGAGCAGTACTTC.